A selection of T cell receptor beta chains follows, all from one sample in a study of Ad26.COV2.S vaccination and SARS-CoV-2 variants. Sequencing was performed with immunoSEQ multiplex PCR; in TCRdb, only in-frame clones are kept and a portion is missing. The sample records 200,000 to 300,000 clones, 88% being singletons. The input for sequencing was peripheral blood, taken in a trial of Ad26.COV2.S vaccine versus placebo. All receptors come from a person between 18 and 65 years old who received the Ad26.COV2.S COVID-19 vaccine or a placebo. The CDR3 runs from the conserved cysteine through the conserved F or W. A D gene is named only where the DNA matches it firmly. Size values are once, few and many counts, or a class for expanded clones, and some rows have none.

clone size: -; J gene: TRBJ2-1; V gene: TRBV27; D gene: TRBD2; CDR3 protein: CASSSLAGLAYNEQFF; CDR3 DNA: TGTGCCAGCAGTTCCCTAGCGGGACTCGCCTACAATGAGCAGTTCTTC
clone size: -; J gene: TRBJ2-7; V gene: TRBV7-2; D gene: TRBD2; CDR3 protein: CASSLEGTSGTYEQYF; CDR3 DNA: TGTGCCAGCAGCCTCGAGGGGACTAGCGGAACCTACGAGCAGTACTTC
clone size: -; J gene: TRBJ1-3; V gene: TRBV6-6; D gene: TRBD1; CDR3 protein: CASRPGQRDF; CDR3 DNA: TGTGCCAGCAGACCGGGACAGCGAGATTTT
clone size: -; J gene: TRBJ2-7; V gene: TRBV5-4; D gene: -; CDR3 protein: CASSNRGAYEQYF; CDR3 DNA: TGTGCCAGCAGCAACCGGGGTGCCTACGAGCAGTACTTC
clone size: -; J gene: TRBJ2-7; V gene: TRBV5-6; D gene: TRBD1; CDR3 protein: CASSLTDRGEYEQYF; CDR3 DNA: TGTGCCAGCAGCTTGACAGACAGGGGGGAATACGAGCAGTACTTC
clone size: few; J gene: TRBJ2-7; V gene: TRBV27; D gene: -; CDR3 protein: CASSVLLASSYEQYF; CDR3 DNA: TGTGCCAGCAGTGTACTCCTGGCGTCATCCTACGAGCAGTACTTC
clone size: -; J gene: TRBJ1-1; V gene: TRBV29-1; D gene: -; CDR3 protein: CSVCPGTKNTEAFF; CDR3 DNA: TGCAGCGTTTGCCCAGGGACGAAGAACACTGAAGCTTTCTTT
clone size: once; J gene: TRBJ2-3; V gene: TRBV7-9; D gene: -; CDR3 protein: CASSLGSMDTQYF; CDR3 DNA: TGTGCCAGCAGCTTAGGTTCTATGGATACGCAGTATTTT
clone size: -; J gene: TRBJ2-7; V gene: TRBV7-2; D gene: -; CDR3 protein: CASSRTGRVRTYEQYF; CDR3 DNA: TGTGCCAGCAGCCGGACAGGGAGGGTAAGGACCTACGAGCAGTACTTC
clone size: -; J gene: TRBJ1-1; V gene: TRBV18; D gene: TRBD1; CDR3 protein: CASSRKQGEQAFF; CDR3 DNA: TGTGCCAGCTCACGTAAACAGGGGGAACAAGCTTTCTTT
clone size: -; J gene: TRBJ1-4; V gene: TRBV3-1/TRBV3-2; D gene: TRBD1; CDR3 protein: CASSQQGVTEKLFF; CDR3 DNA: TGTGCCAGCAGCCAACAGGGGGTTACCGAAAAACTGTTTTTT
clone size: -; J gene: TRBJ2-4; V gene: TRBV29-1; D gene: TRBD1; CDR3 protein: CSVLSGTGFKNIQYF; CDR3 DNA: TGCAGCGTTCTCTCCGGGACAGGGTTCAAAAACATTCAGTACTTC
clone size: -; J gene: TRBJ2-7; V gene: TRBV6-6; D gene: TRBD1; CDR3 protein: CASTQTGAGSYEQYF; CDR3 DNA: TGTGCCAGCACCCAGACAGGGGCCGGATCCTACGAGCAGTACTTC
clone size: few; J gene: TRBJ2-2; V gene: TRBV30; D gene: -; CDR3 protein: CAWSLSTGELFF; CDR3 DNA: TGTGCCTGGAGTCTAAGCACCGGGGAGCTGTTTTTT
clone size: -; J gene: TRBJ1-3; V gene: TRBV29-1; D gene: -; CDR3 protein: CSVTRGPSWNTIYF; CDR3 DNA: TGCAGCGTTACCAGGGGCCCCTCTTGGAACACCATATATTTT
clone size: -; J gene: TRBJ2-7; V gene: TRBV7-8; D gene: -; CDR3 protein: CASSLHRAPGPHYEQYF; CDR3 DNA: TGTGCCAGCAGCCTCCATAGGGCACCGGGACCTCACTACGAGCAGTACTTC
clone size: -; J gene: TRBJ2-1; V gene: TRBV18; D gene: -; CDR3 protein: CASSPPIAQDEQFF; CDR3 DNA: TGTGCCAGCTCACCACCGATCGCTCAGGATGAGCAGTTCTTC